Each of the 4 T cell receptor beta chains below was sequenced from the same sample in a study of T cell changes during pregnancy in multiple sclerosis. The repertoire was sequenced with immunoSEQ multiplex PCR; TCRdb's copy has only in-frame clones and lacks some. The sample holds some 37,000 clones; 88% are singletons and the top ten take 0.9% to 1.5%. The material sequenced was CD4+ T cells from peripheral blood mononuclear cells, taken before pregnancy. These TCRs come from a female donor with multiple sclerosis, enrolled in a pregnancy study.

This clone was seen a single time. V and J are TRBV19 and TRBJ2-2; weak D call: TRBD1 (7 bases). The CDR3 length is 14 residues. Germline V gene lookup returns CDR1 LNHDA and CDR2 SQIVND (reference sequence). V lost 3 bases, J lost 5 bases, and 10 bases lay in between. CDR3 sequence (DNA): TGTGCCAGTAGTATTTCAGGGGGGACCGGGGAGCTGTTTTTT. Residues: CASSISGGTGELFF.

This sequence joins TRBV28 and TRBJ1-2; 10 nucleotides line up with TRBD1. V dropped 5 bases and J dropped 8; count of bases not matched to a gene: 8. Germline lookup yields CDR1 MDHEN and CDR2 SYDVKM. The CDR3 contains 14 residues. The CDR3 DNA sequence: TGTGCCAGCAGTGAGGGACAGGGGTCCTCAGGCTACACCTTC. Its protein product is CASSEGQGSSGYTF.

The V gene is TRBV30, the J gene TRBJ2-6; TRBD1 matches at 9 bases. This CDR3 has 16 amino acids. The junction had 9 bases not matched to a gene; V was cut back by 5 bases and J by 4 bases. In germline, CDR1 is GTSNPN, CDR2 SVGIG (reference sequence). As DNA, the CDR3 is TGTGCCTGGGGGACAGGGAGGGGGGCCGGGGCCAACGTCCTGACTTTC. As protein: CAWGTGRGAGANVLTF.

This chain joins TRBV5-8 and TRBJ2-1; the match to TRBD2 covers 11 bases. Trimming at V came to 4 bases and at J to 4 bases, leaving 4 bases not matched to a gene. Germline V CDR1 and CDR2: SGHTS, YDEGEE. The CDR3 has 15 residues. The CDR3 protein is CASSPGTSGYNEQFF. The CDR3 DNA reads TGTGCCAGCAGCCCAGGGACTAGCGGATACAATGAGCAGTTCTTC.